Listed below are T cell receptor beta chains from one sample, sequenced in a study of T-cell reconstitution after alpha-beta-depleted transplantation in children. TCRdb passed the PCR reads through MiXCR, listing each CDR3 protein once. Of hundreds of thousands of distinct CDR3 sequences in the sample, approximately 14% are singletons; the top ten hold roughly 0.84%. Specimen: PBMCs, collected before TCRalphabeta/CD19-depleted stem cell transplant. The receptor source for this set is a girl aged 2 to 9 with congenital amegakaryocytic thrombocytopenia, due to receive a stem cell transplant. CDR3s include the opening cysteine and the closing phenylalanine or tryptophan. D genes are given only for firm matches. A row's size may be missing; if present it is once, few, many or a size class.

CDR3nt,CDR3aa,abundance,v_gene,d_gene,j_gene
TGTGCCAGCAGCTCAGGGGTGACCCAGTACTTC,CASSSGVTQYF,.,TRBV7-9,.,TRBJ2-5
TGCGCCAGCAGCCTGGGGGCAGGGGACTATGGCTACACCTTC,CASSLGAGDYGYTF,many,TRBV5-1,.,TRBJ1-2
TGTGCCAGCAGGACACAGGGGCGCGGCACAGATACGCAGTATTTT,CASRTQGRGTDTQYF,many,TRBV6-5,TRBD1,TRBJ2-3
TGCGCCAGCAGCTTGGTGGCAGGGGGTAATTCACCCCTCCACTTT,CASSLVAGGNSPLHF,.,TRBV5-1,TRBD1,TRBJ1-6
TGTGCCACCAGTGGTTACTCCCAGAGCTCCTACAATGAGCAGTTCTTC,CATSGYSQSSYNEQFF,many,TRBV24-1,.,TRBJ2-1
TGTGCCACCAGCAGGTCCCTAGCGGGAGTAGCCGAGCAGTACTTC,CATSRSLAGVAEQYF,few,TRBV15,TRBD2,TRBJ2-7
TGTGCCTGGAGCAGTCGGGGAGATCAGCCCCAGCATTTT,CAWSSRGDQPQHF,.,TRBV30,.,TRBJ1-5
TGTGCCAGCAAGCTAGCGGGAGGGCCCACAGATACGCAGTATTTT,CASKLAGGPTDTQYF,many,TRBV6-2/TRBV6-3,TRBD2,TRBJ2-3
TGTGCCAGCAGCTTAAGTGTCGGCCTTCGGACCTCGGATGAGCAGTTCTTC,CASSLSVGLRTSDEQFF,many,TRBV7-9,.,TRBJ2-1
TGCAGTGCTGAGTCGACTAGCGGGAGAGAAGGGGAGCAGTACTTC,CSAESTSGREGEQYF,many,TRBV20-1,TRBD2,TRBJ2-7
TGTGCCACCAGCAGCCCTCAGCTAGCGGAAGAAAACATTCAGTACTTC,CATSSPQLAEENIQYF,many,TRBV15,TRBD2,TRBJ2-4
TGCGCCAGCAGCTTGGCGAGTACAGGGACCGACAATGAGCAGTTCTTC,CASSLASTGTDNEQFF,few,TRBV5-1,.,TRBJ2-1
TGTGCCAGCAGCTTAGGGGCCCAAGGGTTGAACACTGAAGCTTTCTTT,CASSLGAQGLNTEAFF,.,TRBV11-2,.,TRBJ1-1
TGTGCCAGCAGTTTTTCGGGAGATGGTTCCTACGAGCAGTACTTC,CASSFSGDGSYEQYF,.,TRBV12-3/TRBV12-4,.,TRBJ2-7
TGTGCCATCAGTGAGTCGAAACAGGGACTACAGTCCAATGAGCAGTTCTTC,CAISESKQGLQSNEQFF,.,TRBV10-3,.,TRBJ2-1
TGCGCCAGCAGCTTGGACGCGGCAGTCGCAGATACGCAGTATTTT,CASSLDAAVADTQYF,few,TRBV5-1,.,TRBJ2-3
TGTGCCAGCAGCTTGCATACGACTCGTTACAATGAGCAGTTCTTC,CASSLHTTRYNEQFF,few,TRBV5-6,.,TRBJ2-1
TGTGCCAGCAGCACCCGGGTGGGCCACACCGGGGAGCTGTTTTTT,CASSTRVGHTGELFF,.,TRBV7-6,.,TRBJ2-2
TGCAGCGTTGAAGGAGAAGGGGCCGGGGAGCCCTTTTTT,CSVEGEGAGEPFF,.,TRBV29-1,.,TRBJ2-2
TGCAGTGCCTGGGACAGGGGCCGAGCAGATACGCAGTATTTT,CSAWDRGRADTQYF,.,TRBV20-1,TRBD1,TRBJ2-3
TGCGCCAGCAGCCAAGATCGCCTAGCGGGAGCGGATACGCAGTATTTT,CASSQDRLAGADTQYF,.,TRBV4-1,TRBD2,TRBJ2-3
TGTGCCATCAGTGAAGCAAGGACAGAGCCTCCCTACGAGCAGTACTTC,CAISEARTEPPYEQYF,many,TRBV10-3,.,TRBJ2-7
TGTGCCAGCAGTGAATATGAGCGGGAGCTCTACAATGAGCAGTTCTTC,CASSEYERELYNEQFF,.,TRBV25-1,TRBD2,TRBJ2-1
TGTGCCAGCAGGCAAGGATTCGGGGCGACCGACACTGAAGCTTTCTTT,CASRQGFGATDTEAFF,.,TRBV27,.,TRBJ1-1
TGCAGTGCAAGACTAGCGGGAGGGCCCCATGAGCAGTTCTTC,CSARLAGGPHEQFF,many,TRBV20-1,TRBD2,TRBJ2-1
TGCGCCAGCAGCTCGAACCTAGCGGGCCCCTACAATGAGCAGTTCTTC,CASSSNLAGPYNEQFF,few,TRBV5-1,TRBD2,TRBJ2-1
TGTGCCAGCAGAGTAGCTCGGAACACTGAAGCTTTCTTT,CASRVARNTEAFF,.,TRBV12-3/TRBV12-4,.,TRBJ1-1
TGTGCCACCAGCGAGTCAGCCACCACATTTTACAATGAGCAGTTCTTC,CATSESATTFYNEQFF,few,TRBV24-1,.,TRBJ2-1
TGCGCCAGCAGCTCTCCAGGGGGGGAGCTGTTTTTT,CASSSPGGELFF,.,TRBV5-1,.,TRBJ2-2
TGTGCCAGCAGTTTAACCAGGGGTAACAATGAGCAGTTCTTC,CASSLTRGNNEQFF,many,TRBV12-3/TRBV12-4,.,TRBJ2-1
TGCGCCAGCAGCTTGGAGGGACTAGCGGCCGTGGATGAGCAGTTCTTC,CASSLEGLAAVDEQFF,few,TRBV5-1,TRBD2,TRBJ2-1
TGCAGTGCGGCACAAAGCCGGGGCTATGGCTACACCTTC,CSAAQSRGYGYTF,.,TRBV20-1,.,TRBJ1-2
TGCGCCAGCAGCTTGTACAGCGGGAGCTCCTACAATGAGCAGTTCTTC,CASSLYSGSSYNEQFF,many,TRBV5-1,TRBD2,TRBJ2-1
TGCAGTGCTAGAGTTGCGGGTGCCGCGAACACCGGGGAGCTGTTTTTT,CSARVAGAANTGELFF,few,TRBV20-1,.,TRBJ2-2
TGTGCCAGCAGCTTAGAGCCCCTCACAACGTATGGGGACACCGGGGAGCTGTTTTTT,CASSLEPLTTYGDTGELFF,many,TRBV11-2,.,TRBJ2-2
TGCGCCAGCAGCTTGACCGGGCGCAGCTCTGGGGCCAACGTCCTGACTTTC,CASSLTGRSSGANVLTF,.,TRBV5-1,.,TRBJ2-6
TGCGCCAGCAACACGGGGGCCGGGGAGCTGTTTTTT,CASNTGAGELFF,few,TRBV5-1,.,TRBJ2-2
TGCAGTGCTAGAGATATTGCGGGGAGCTACGAGCAGTACTTC,CSARDIAGSYEQYF,many,TRBV20-1,.,TRBJ2-7
TGTGCCTGGAAGATGGCTGGGGCCAACGTCCTGACTTTC,CAWKMAGANVLTF,few,TRBV30,.,TRBJ2-6
TGCAGTGGTAGGAACCAGGGCCAAAGCTCCTACAATGAGCAGTTCTTC,CSGRNQGQSSYNEQFF,many,TRBV20-1,.,TRBJ2-1
TGCAGCGTTGAAGATCCGGGGACAGGGCCTCTCGAGCAGTACTTC,CSVEDPGTGPLEQYF,.,TRBV29-1,TRBD1,TRBJ2-7